The clone carrying this T cell receptor (beta chain) was seen more than once but under ten times. Possible read error: a much larger clone is one base away. A read error is likely, as this CDR3 ends without the conserved phenylalanine or tryptophan. Graves' hyperthyroidism without ophthalmopathy progression within 18 months was termed stable. Participants, patients aged 18 to 65, had newly diagnosed hyperthyroidism with a duration under 2 months. This entry is derived from a study of T cells in Graves' hyperthyroidism and ophthalmopathy. Amplification of TCR beta CDR3 regions used RNA as the template. Using the HTBI primer set, a first-round RT-PCR was run on the TCR CDR3. From the multiplex PCR reads, TCRdb called clonotypes with MiXCR, one entry per CDR3 protein. The data contain some 180,000 distinct CDR3 sequences, around 17% of them singletons. V shed 1 base and J 1 base; nucleotides not matched to a gene: 3. This CDR3 contains 14 residues. Germline CDR1 DFQATT, CDR2 SNEGSKA (reference sequence).

This sequence joins TRBV20-1 and TRBJ2-5; 7 bases align to TRBD1. Sequencing was carried out using blood. This TCR was sampled from a woman aged 45-59 years with Graves' hyperthyroidism. CDR3 in DNA: TGCAGTGCTAGAGCTGGGGACAGCCAAGAGACCCAGTACCTC. Translated: CSARAGDSQETQYL.